The 5 T cell receptor beta chains below come from one sample, sequenced in a study of blood T cell repertoires in COVID-19. Libraries were prepared by immunoSEQ multiplex PCR; TCRdb keeps only in-frame clonotypes and omits some of them. Seen here are roughly 150,000 clones, 78% observed once, and the top ten hold 14%. Sample: peripheral blood. The receptors originated from an elderly woman with acute or convalescent COVID-19.

This clone was detected only a few times. This sequence joins TRBV2 and TRBJ1-2, with a tentative D call TRBD1 (5 bases). CDR3 length: 13 residues. In germline, CDR1 is SNHLY, CDR2 FYNNEI. V was cut by 6 bases and J by 4 bases, with 12 bases left in between. CDR3 DNA sequence: TGTGCCAGCAGGGACACGGATATCTATGGCTACACCTTC. Protein: CASRDTDIYGYTF.

V usage is TRBV27 and J usage is TRBJ2-5; no clear D. Trimming shortened V by 6 bases and J by 2 bases, and 7 bases separated the two germline ends. Looked up from germline, CDR1 is MNHEY and CDR2 is SMNVEV (reference sequence). The CDR3 is made up of 12 amino acids. The chain's CDR3 is CASSLPQETQYF. In nucleotides, the CDR3 is TGTGCCAGCAGCCTCCCTCAAGAGACCCAGTACTTC.

This clone was seen a handful of times. This sequence joins TRBV6-6 and TRBJ1-4; D might be TRBD1 (5 bases). The CDR3 runs to 14 residues. V dropped 7 bases and J dropped 7 bases, with 16 bases sitting between them. Germline loops: CDR1 MNHNY, CDR2 SVGAGI (reference sequence). For the CDR3, the DNA is TGTGCCAGCATCGCAGGGCTGCAAGGTGAAAAACTGTTTTTT. Translation gives CASIAGLQGEKLFF.

The chain uses TRBV10-2 and TRBJ2-5, with 11 bases lining up with TRBD2. The V gene end was trimmed by 6 bases and the J gene end by 1 base; junction bases not matched to a gene: 4. Germline assignment: CDR1 WSHSY and CDR2 SAAADI. The CDR3 spans 15 residues. CDR3 region: CASRTSGDPQETQYF. The CDR3 DNA is TGCGCCAGCAGGACTAGCGGGGACCCCCAAGAGACCCAGTACTTC.

This clone was found many times. V and J are TRBV18 and TRBJ2-7; 8 bases agree with TRBD1. From germline, CDR1 is KGHSH and CDR2 LQKENI. V was clipped by 6 bases and J by 5 bases; unmatched bases: 6. CDR3 size: 13 residues. The CDR3: CASSGDRGNEQYF. CDR3 sequence (DNA): TGTGCCAGCTCGGGAGACAGGGGCAACGAGCAGTACTTC.